Ten or more counts support the clone carrying this TCR beta chain. This sample was taken from a study of human T cells and chemical hapten exposure. Stated time point: patch test 1, 2 weeks after DPC sensitization. Treatment given: therapeutic diphenylcyclopropenone sensitization with weekly scalp DPC. From the RACE reads, TCRdb called clonotypes with MiXCR, one entry per CDR3 protein. The data hold 150,000 or so distinct CDR3 sequences, with about 15% observed a single time. This CDR3 contains 14 residues. CDR1 is SGHNT and CDR2 is YYREEE in the germline V gene (reference sequence). V was clipped by 1 base and J by 4 bases; unmatched bases: 3.

The sequence derives from a woman aged 25 to 39 with alopecia areata. Some clones in this sample may be carry-over from other donors' samples. V gene TRBV5-4 combines with J gene TRBJ1-1, with TRBD1 identical over 8 bases. The sequences come from whole blood, collected in connection with sensitization to the hapten diphenylcyclopropenone (DPC). This CDR3 reads CASSLQGARTEAFF. As DNA, the CDR3 is TGTGCCAGCAGCTTGCAGGGGGCGCGCACTGAAGCTTTCTTT.